Listed below are T cell receptor beta chains from one sample, sequenced in a study of graft-versus-host responses after intestinal transplantation. Generated by immunoSEQ multiplex PCR, the TCRdb table keeps only in-frame clones and is missing some. The sample contains about 100,000 clones, 87% of which appear only once. The antigens for these receptors are not known. The sequencing here drew on unstimulated CD4+ T cells sorted from spleen or lymph node cells, taken before transplant. These receptors originate from a human donor who was the organ donor for an intestinal transplant. Both conserved end residues are part of each CDR3. A D gene is named only where the DNA matches it firmly. For some rows the clone size is stated as once, few or many, or as a class when expanded; others skip it.

j_call: TRBJ1-2
d_call: .
clone_size: .
v_call: TRBV6-5
cdr3_aa: CASSYLGVANYGYTF
cdr3_nt: TGTGCCAGCAGTTACTTAGGGGTTGCTAACTATGGCTACACCTTC

j_call: TRBJ2-1
d_call: .
clone_size: .
v_call: TRBV7-2
cdr3_aa: CASSSGPQYGEQFF
cdr3_nt: TGTGCCAGCAGCTCGGGGCCCCAGTACGGTGAGCAGTTCTTC

j_call: TRBJ2-3
d_call: .
clone_size: .
v_call: TRBV11-3
cdr3_aa: CASSSGADTQYF
cdr3_nt: TGTGCCAGCAGCTCTGGGGCGGATACGCAGTATTTT

j_call: TRBJ2-7
d_call: .
clone_size: .
v_call: TRBV19
cdr3_aa: CASSIGQSYYEQYF
cdr3_nt: TGTGCCAGTAGTATCGGGCAGAGTTACTACGAGCAGTACTTC

j_call: TRBJ2-4
d_call: TRBD1
clone_size: .
v_call: TRBV5-1
cdr3_aa: CASSLGQGIGKNIQYF
cdr3_nt: TGCGCCAGCAGCTTGGGACAGGGGATCGGCAAAAACATTCAGTACTTC

j_call: TRBJ2-5
d_call: .
clone_size: .
v_call: TRBV28
cdr3_aa: CASSYPTGPETQYF
cdr3_nt: TGTGCCAGCAGTTACCCCACAGGTCCCGAGACCCAGTACTTC

j_call: TRBJ2-1
d_call: TRBD2
clone_size: .
v_call: TRBV25-1
cdr3_aa: CASIGGDERDEQFF
cdr3_nt: TGTGCCAGCATCGGGGGGGACGAGAGGGATGAGCAGTTCTTC

j_call: TRBJ2-6
d_call: TRBD1
clone_size: .
v_call: TRBV27
cdr3_aa: CASTVRGLSGANVLTF
cdr3_nt: TGTGCCAGCACTGTCAGGGGGCTCTCTGGGGCCAACGTCCTGACTTTC

j_call: TRBJ1-2
d_call: TRBD1
clone_size: .
v_call: TRBV30
cdr3_aa: CAWTRSGGTSINDGYTF
cdr3_nt: TGTGCCTGGACCCGATCAGGGGGGACTTCTATAAACGATGGCTACACCTTC

j_call: TRBJ1-4
d_call: .
clone_size: .
v_call: TRBV28
cdr3_aa: CASRYLGPSNEKLFF
cdr3_nt: TGTGCCAGCAGGTATTTGGGGCCAAGTAATGAAAAACTGTTTTTT

j_call: TRBJ2-5
d_call: TRBD1
clone_size: .
v_call: TRBV19
cdr3_aa: CASSTRLTGYQETQYF
cdr3_nt: TGTGCCAGTAGTACGCGCTTGACAGGGTACCAAGAGACCCAGTACTTC

j_call: TRBJ1-2
d_call: .
clone_size: .
v_call: TRBV4-2
cdr3_aa: CASSQDFARRQRDNYGYTF
cdr3_nt: TGTGCCAGCAGCCAAGATTTCGCTCGGAGACAAAGGGATAACTATGGCTACACCTTC

j_call: TRBJ1-6
d_call: .
clone_size: .
v_call: TRBV28
cdr3_aa: CASSLSRQGSSYNSPLHF
cdr3_nt: TGTGCCAGCAGTTTATCCCGGCAGGGATCCTCCTATAATTCACCCCTCCACTTT

j_call: TRBJ1-1
d_call: .
clone_size: medium-sized
v_call: TRBV7-9
cdr3_aa: CASSLALGATEAFF
cdr3_nt: TGTGCCAGCAGCTTAGCGTTAGGCGCCACTGAAGCTTTCTTT

j_call: TRBJ2-1
d_call: .
clone_size: .
v_call: TRBV11-2
cdr3_aa: CASSEIRGRGGNEQFF
cdr3_nt: TGTGCCAGCAGCGAAATCCGGGGGAGGGGGGGCAATGAGCAGTTCTTC

j_call: TRBJ1-3
d_call: TRBD1
clone_size: .
v_call: TRBV9
cdr3_aa: CASSAQGAGNTIYF
cdr3_nt: TGTGCCAGCAGCGCACAGGGGGCTGGAAACACCATATATTTT

j_call: TRBJ2-4
d_call: TRBD1
clone_size: once
v_call: TRBV7-6
cdr3_aa: CASSLGTGLAKNIQYF
cdr3_nt: TGTGCCAGCAGCTTAGGGACAGGGTTAGCCAAAAACATTCAGTACTTC

j_call: TRBJ1-1
d_call: .
clone_size: .
v_call: TRBV7-8
cdr3_aa: CASSLARVAGGDTEAFF
cdr3_nt: TGTGCCAGCAGCTTAGCGAGGGTAGCGGGAGGGGACACTGAAGCTTTCTTT

j_call: TRBJ1-2
d_call: .
clone_size: .
v_call: TRBV19
cdr3_aa: CASKQATRRGYTF
cdr3_nt: TGTGCCAGTAAGCAGGCCACCCGGCGGGGCTACACCTTC

j_call: TRBJ2-7
d_call: .
clone_size: .
v_call: TRBV28
cdr3_aa: CASSDRNEQYF
cdr3_nt: TGTGCCAGCAGCGATAGGAACGAGCAGTACTTC

j_call: TRBJ1-2
d_call: .
clone_size: .
v_call: TRBV30
cdr3_aa: CAWGSTSDYGYTF
cdr3_nt: TGTGCCTGGGGATCGACTTCCGACTATGGCTACACCTTC

j_call: TRBJ1-1
d_call: .
clone_size: .
v_call: TRBV11-2
cdr3_aa: CASSAGREAFF
cdr3_nt: TGTGCCAGCAGCGCGGGACGTGAAGCTTTCTTT

j_call: TRBJ2-3
d_call: .
clone_size: .
v_call: TRBV5-4
cdr3_aa: CASSLRRVGTDTQYF
cdr3_nt: TGTGCCAGCAGCTTGCGCAGGGTCGGCACAGATACGCAGTATTTT

j_call: TRBJ2-6
d_call: .
clone_size: .
v_call: TRBV5-1
cdr3_aa: CASSLVVAGPSSGANVLTF
cdr3_nt: TGCGCCAGCAGCTTGGTGGTGGCAGGGCCAAGCTCTGGGGCCAACGTCCTGACTTTC

j_call: TRBJ1-5
d_call: .
clone_size: once
v_call: TRBV7-8
cdr3_aa: CASSLGVNQPQHF
cdr3_nt: TGTGCCAGCAGCTTAGGGGTAAACCAGCCCCAGCATTTT

j_call: TRBJ2-7
d_call: TRBD1
clone_size: .
v_call: TRBV28
cdr3_aa: CASNNFDRAYEQYF
cdr3_nt: TGTGCCAGCAACAACTTTGACAGGGCCTACGAGCAGTACTTC

j_call: TRBJ1-6
d_call: TRBD1
clone_size: .
v_call: TRBV5-1
cdr3_aa: CASSLGDRLNSPLHF
cdr3_nt: TGCGCCAGCAGCTTGGGGGACAGGTTAAATTCACCCCTCCACTTT

j_call: TRBJ2-2
d_call: .
clone_size: once
v_call: TRBV7-9
cdr3_aa: CASTQQITTGELFF
cdr3_nt: TGTGCCAGCACCCAACAGATAACCACCGGGGAGCTGTTTTTT

j_call: TRBJ1-6
d_call: .
clone_size: once
v_call: TRBV19
cdr3_aa: CASTRQATYNSPLHF
cdr3_nt: TGTGCCAGCACCCGACAGGCAACCTATAATTCACCCCTCCACTTT

j_call: TRBJ2-1
d_call: TRBD2
clone_size: .
v_call: TRBV27
cdr3_aa: CASSRSGGLSNEQFF
cdr3_nt: TGTGCCAGCAGTCGATCTGGGGGACTATCGAATGAGCAGTTCTTC

j_call: TRBJ2-7
d_call: .
clone_size: .
v_call: TRBV11-2
cdr3_aa: CASSLSPSYEQYF
cdr3_nt: TGTGCCAGCAGCTTAAGTCCCTCCTACGAGCAGTACTTC

j_call: TRBJ2-2
d_call: .
clone_size: .
v_call: TRBV30
cdr3_aa: CAWSGDSRGELFF
cdr3_nt: TGTGCCTGGAGTGGAGACAGTCGCGGGGAGCTGTTTTTT

j_call: TRBJ1-5
d_call: .
clone_size: .
v_call: TRBV19
cdr3_aa: CASSPMGAGGYSNQPQHF
cdr3_nt: TGTGCCAGTAGTCCTATGGGGGCAGGCGGCTATAGCAATCAGCCCCAGCATTTT

j_call: TRBJ2-3
d_call: .
clone_size: .
v_call: TRBV30
cdr3_aa: CAWSPYPSSSRRGYTRDIDTQYF
cdr3_nt: TGTGCCTGGAGTCCGTACCCGTCCTCCTCTAGACGGGGGTACACTAGAGATATAGATACGCAGTATTTT

j_call: TRBJ1-1
d_call: .
clone_size: .
v_call: TRBV28
cdr3_aa: CASSLGRSTEAFF
cdr3_nt: TGTGCCAGCAGTTTAGGGAGGTCCACTGAAGCTTTCTTT

j_call: TRBJ1-6
d_call: .
clone_size: .
v_call: TRBV18
cdr3_aa: CASSPQGYNSPLHF
cdr3_nt: TGTGCCAGCTCACCACAGGGTTATAATTCACCCCTCCACTTT

j_call: TRBJ2-2
d_call: TRBD2
clone_size: .
v_call: TRBV7-2
cdr3_aa: CASSQRTGGAGELFF
cdr3_nt: TGTGCCAGCAGCCAAAGAACGGGGGGGGCCGGGGAGCTGTTTTTT

j_call: TRBJ2-7
d_call: .
clone_size: once
v_call: TRBV6-5
cdr3_aa: CASSYSRRMESLYF
cdr3_nt: TGTGCCAGCAGTTACTCCCGGAGGATGGAATCCTTGTACTTC

j_call: TRBJ1-2
d_call: TRBD1
clone_size: .
v_call: TRBV6-5
cdr3_aa: CASSDRVTGYTF
cdr3_nt: TGTGCCAGCAGTGACAGGGTCACTGGCTACACCTTC

j_call: TRBJ2-3
d_call: TRBD2
clone_size: once
v_call: TRBV5-1
cdr3_aa: CASSLRAGALVDTQYF
cdr3_nt: TGCGCCAGCAGCTTAAGAGCGGGGGCCCTGGTAGATACGCAGTATTTT

j_call: TRBJ1-5
d_call: .
clone_size: .
v_call: TRBV7-9
cdr3_aa: CASSLEGRNQPQHF
cdr3_nt: TGTGCCAGCAGCTTAGAGGGGCGCAATCAGCCCCAGCATTTT

j_call: TRBJ1-5
d_call: .
clone_size: few
v_call: TRBV6-1
cdr3_aa: CASSDKMALSNQPQHF
cdr3_nt: TGTGCCAGCAGTGACAAGATGGCCCTGAGCAATCAGCCCCAGCATTTT

j_call: TRBJ1-1
d_call: TRBD1
clone_size: few
v_call: TRBV19
cdr3_aa: CASRTVRGFMMNTEAFF
cdr3_nt: TGTGCCAGTAGGACCGTCAGGGGGTTCATGATGAACACTGAAGCTTTCTTT

j_call: TRBJ2-2
d_call: .
clone_size: .
v_call: TRBV15
cdr3_aa: CATSRDRQPNTGELFF
cdr3_nt: TGTGCCACCAGCAGAGATAGACAGCCGAACACCGGGGAGCTGTTTTTT

j_call: TRBJ1-1
d_call: .
clone_size: .
v_call: TRBV2
cdr3_aa: CASTAAEPPSEAFF
cdr3_nt: TGTGCCAGCACCGCCGCAGAGCCCCCGTCGGAAGCTTTCTTT

j_call: TRBJ1-5
d_call: TRBD1
clone_size: .
v_call: TRBV18
cdr3_aa: CASSPPGLGQGNQPQHF
cdr3_nt: TGTGCCAGCTCCCCACCCGGGCTAGGACAGGGGAATCAGCCCCAGCATTTT

j_call: TRBJ1-1
d_call: .
clone_size: .
v_call: TRBV28
cdr3_aa: CASSYRYRGTEAFF
cdr3_nt: TGTGCCAGCAGCTACCGGTATAGGGGGACTGAAGCTTTCTTT

j_call: TRBJ2-1
d_call: TRBD2
clone_size: .
v_call: TRBV7-3
cdr3_aa: CASTLAGGEAGEQFF
cdr3_nt: TGTGCCAGCACCTTAGCGGGGGGGGAGGCGGGTGAGCAGTTCTTC

j_call: TRBJ1-1
d_call: TRBD1
clone_size: .
v_call: TRBV7-2
cdr3_aa: CASSHGQGINTEAFF
cdr3_nt: TGTGCCAGCAGCCATGGACAGGGGATTAACACTGAAGCTTTCTTT

j_call: TRBJ1-2
d_call: TRBD1
clone_size: few
v_call: TRBV5-1
cdr3_aa: CASSLGTGGGYGYTF
cdr3_nt: TGCGCCAGCAGCTTGGGAACAGGGGGAGGCTATGGCTACACCTTC

j_call: TRBJ2-3
d_call: .
clone_size: .
v_call: TRBV2
cdr3_aa: CASSDRLKGVSTDTQYF
cdr3_nt: TGTGCCAGCAGTGACCGTCTGAAGGGGGTCAGCACAGATACGCAGTATTTT

j_call: TRBJ1-2
d_call: .
clone_size: .
v_call: TRBV28
cdr3_aa: CASSPWAGLNYGYTF
cdr3_nt: TGTGCCAGCAGTCCCTGGGCGGGACTAAACTATGGCTACACCTTC

j_call: TRBJ1-6
d_call: TRBD1
clone_size: .
v_call: TRBV7-9
cdr3_aa: CASSPGQSSYNSPLHF
cdr3_nt: TGTGCCAGCAGCCCGGGACAGTCGAGCTATAATTCACCCCTCCACTTT

j_call: TRBJ2-7
d_call: .
clone_size: .
v_call: TRBV30
cdr3_aa: CAWSAPPTGLGEQYF
cdr3_nt: TGTGCCTGGAGTGCACCCCCGACAGGTTTGGGGGAGCAGTACTTC